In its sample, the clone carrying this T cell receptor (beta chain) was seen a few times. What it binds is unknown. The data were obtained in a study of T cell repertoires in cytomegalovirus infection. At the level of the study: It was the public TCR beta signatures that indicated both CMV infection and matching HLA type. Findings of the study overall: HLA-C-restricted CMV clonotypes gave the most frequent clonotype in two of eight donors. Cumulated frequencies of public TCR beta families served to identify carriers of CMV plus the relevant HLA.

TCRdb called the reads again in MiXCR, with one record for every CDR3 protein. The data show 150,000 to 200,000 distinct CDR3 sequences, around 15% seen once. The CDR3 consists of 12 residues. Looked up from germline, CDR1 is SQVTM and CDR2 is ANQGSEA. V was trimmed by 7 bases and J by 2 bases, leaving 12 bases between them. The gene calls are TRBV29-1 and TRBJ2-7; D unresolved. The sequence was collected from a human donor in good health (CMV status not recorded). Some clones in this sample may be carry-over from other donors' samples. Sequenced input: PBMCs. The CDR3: CSAVVGTYEQYF. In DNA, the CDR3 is TGCAGCGCCGTGGTGGGAACCTACGAGCAGTACTTC.